These 30 T cell receptor beta chains share one sample of origin, sequenced in a study of cytomegalovirus exposure and HLA in healthy donors. PCR primers comprised 60 Vbeta and 13 Jbeta primers. This table comes from immunoSEQ multiplex PCR, and its TCRdb copy is limited to in-frame clones, with some not included. Found here are around 210,000 clones, approximately 78% of them singletons; the top ten hold less than 3.5%. Sequenced material: PBMCs. The receptors come from a woman aged 40 to 50 in good health and CMV-seronegative.

CDR3 in DNA: TGTGCCAGTAGTATCCTGACAGGTCCTGAAAAACTGTTTTTT. As protein: CASSILTGPEKLFF. V and J are TRBV19 and TRBJ1-4; a weak D match, TRBD1 (6 bases). The germline gives CDR1 LNHDA, CDR2 SQIVND (reference sequence). The CDR3 has 14 amino acids. Between the trimmed V and J ends, which lost 3 bases and 7 bases, there was a span of 12 bases.

The genes are TRBV28 and TRBJ2-1, with TRBD2 identical over 13 bases. V was clipped by 5 bases and J by 2 bases; unmatched bases: 9. In germline, CDR1 is MDHEN, CDR2 SYDVKM. The CDR3 covers 18 residues. The CDR3 DNA sequence: TGTGCCAGCAGTCTTGGGACTAGCGGGAAGAGCGCCTACAATGAGCAGTTCTTC. Amino acids: CASSLGTSGKSAYNEQFF.

This clone has just one count. The genes are TRBV19 and TRBJ1-5; possibly TRBD1 for D (6 bases). Looked up from germline, CDR1 is LNHDA and CDR2 is SQIVND (reference sequence). The CDR3 is 16 residues long. The V end was cut by 5 bases, the J end by 7 bases, with 21 bases between. The CDR3 sequence is CASSVRSDSFQQPQHF. The CDR3 DNA is TGTGCCAGTAGTGTACGTTCGGACAGTTTCCAACAGCCCCAGCATTTT. The full variable domain, with the rest looked up from reference TRBV19 and TRBJ1-5, is DGGITQSPKYLFRKEGQNVTLSCEQNLNHDAMYWYRQDPGQGLRLIYYSQIVNDFQKGDIAEGYSVSREKKESFPLTVTSAQKNPTAFYLCASSVRSDSFQQPQHFGDGTRLSIL.

The table lists this clone with a few counts. CDR3 protein: CASSQTRQAYEQYF. Here the CDR3 DNA reads TGTGCCAGCAGCCAAACCCGACAGGCCTACGAGCAGTACTTC. V is TRBV16 and J is TRBJ2-7; weak D call: TRBD1 (6 bases). CDR3 length: 14 amino acids. The germline gives CDR1 KGHSY, CDR2 FQNENV. Trimming took 2 bases from V and 2 from J, leaving 10 bases between them.

The table lists this clone with a count of one. The V gene is TRBV2, the J gene TRBJ1-1, with D uncertain. From germline, CDR1 is SNHLY and CDR2 FYNNEI. There are 12 residues in the CDR3. Deletions cut 6 bases from V and 4 bases from J, with 9 bases between. This chain's CDR3 is CASSATGTEAFF. DNA for the CDR3: TGTGCCAGCAGCGCCACGGGCACTGAAGCTTTCTTT.

V and J are TRBV7-9 and TRBJ2-7, with 9 nucleotides matching TRBD1. Germline CDR1 and CDR2: SEHNR and FQNEAQ (reference sequence). The CDR3 consists of 16 residues. The ends lost 4 bases at V and 3 bases at J; junction bases unmatched: 10. CDR3 sequence: CASSSIPGQGGYEQYF. The CDR3 nucleotides read TGTGCCAGCAGCTCCATCCCGGGACAGGGTGGCTACGAGCAGTACTTC.

The chain recombines TRBV7-2 with TRBJ1-2; 9 bases are shared with TRBD1. J lost 8 bases, V lost 4 bases, and 8 bases had no gene match. Germline CDR1 reads SGHTA; CDR2 reads FQGNSA. The CDR3 totals 14 residues. Written as DNA, the CDR3 is TGTGCCAGCAGCTCCCAGGGACAGGGTATAGGCTACACCTTC. Residues: CASSSQGQGIGYTF. The full variable domain, in which reference TRBV7-2 and TRBJ1-2 provide the parts outside the CDR3, is GAGVSQSPSNKVTEKGKDVELRCDPISGHTALYWYRQSLGQGLEFLIYFQGNSAPDKSGLPSDRFSAERTGGSVSTLTIQRTQQEDSAVYLCASSSQGQGIGYTFGSGTRLTVV.

V usage is TRBV10-2 and J usage is TRBJ2-4; D may be TRBD1 (6 bases). The length of the CDR3 is 19 residues. V dropped 3 bases and J dropped 0 bases, with 21 bases sitting between them. CDR1 and CDR2 (germline): WSHSY, SAAADI. CDR3: CASSDQHRDNLLAKNIQYF. CDR3 nucleotides: TGCGCCAGCAGTGACCAACACCGGGACAATCTATTAGCCAAAAACATTCAGTACTTC.

This clone has a handful of counts. This sequence joins TRBV5-1 and TRBJ2-7, with 8 bases lining up with TRBD1. Germline loops: CDR1 SGHRS, CDR2 YFSETQ. The CDR3 covers 14 residues. V trimming: 4 bases; J trimming: 3 bases; junction bases outside the gene matches: 6. CDR3 residues: CASSLTGEFYEQYF. The CDR3 DNA sequence: TGCGCCAGCAGCCTGACAGGGGAATTCTACGAGCAGTACTTC.

This clone was seen just once. This specimen includes other DNA sequences encoding the same CDR3. The genes are TRBV27 and TRBJ1-2; maybe TRBD1 (5 bases). Germline values: CDR1 MNHEY, CDR2 SMNVEV (reference sequence). The CDR3 totals 13 residues. V was shortened by 0 bases and J by 4 bases, with 6 bases between the two germline ends. CDR3 DNA sequence: TGTGCCAGCAGTTTATCGGGGGGCTATGGCTACACCTTC. It is translated as CASSLSGGYGYTF.

The chain links TRBV6-6 to TRBJ2-7; the D is unclear. The CDR3 runs to 15 residues. Germline V gives CDR1 MNHNY, CDR2 SVGAGI (reference sequence). With 3 bases removed from V and 5 bases from J, the gap between germline ends came to 17 bases. CDR3 nucleotide sequence: TGTGCCAGCAGTTATGATTCTTTGGTTCGAGACGAGCAGTACTTC. It yields the protein CASSYDSLVRDEQYF.

V usage is TRBV19 and J usage is TRBJ2-5; 9 nucleotides align to TRBD1. The junction had 10 bases not matched to a gene; V was cut back by 5 bases and J by 3 bases. Germline V gives CDR1 LNHDA, CDR2 SQIVND (reference sequence). The CDR3 spans 16 residues. For the CDR3, the DNA is TGTGCCAGTAGTTCTAGGGCGGGACAGGGAAAAGAGACCCAGTACTTC. The encoded protein is CASSSRAGQGKETQYF.

This sequence joins TRBV6-6 and TRBJ1-1; 10 positions match TRBD1. Germline-derived CDR1 and CDR2 are MNHNY and SVGAGI (reference sequence). V trimming: 6 bases; J trimming: 4 bases; junction bases outside the gene matches: 2. The CDR3 consists of 13 residues. The CDR3: CASSRQGATEAFF. CDR3 in DNA: TGTGCCAGCAGCCGACAGGGGGCCACTGAAGCTTTCTTT.

This clone showed up just a few times. The chain recombines TRBV9 with TRBJ2-1; 10 bases line up with TRBD2. There are 17 residues in the CDR3. Germline V gives CDR1 SGDLS, CDR2 YYNGEE. V lost 0 bases and J lost 2; bases outside the gene matches: 5. DNA for the CDR3: TGTGCCAGCAGCGTAGCTAGCGGGAGTATTCCCTACAATGAGCAGTTCTTC. Protein: CASSVASGSIPYNEQFF.

The chain couples TRBV27 to TRBJ1-2, with D hard to call. This CDR3 contains 15 residues. V lost 5 bases and J 5 bases, leaving 18 bases between the germline ends. Germline assignment: CDR1 MNHEY and CDR2 SMNVEV (reference sequence). Written as DNA, the CDR3 is TGTGCCAGCAGTCAACTAACGGGGTCCGTTTATGGCTACACCTTC. It specifies CASSQLTGSVYGYTF.

V is TRBV28 and J is TRBJ1-5; no clear D. Trimming stripped 3 bases from V and 9 bases from J, with 12 bases between. Germline CDR1 reads MDHEN; CDR2 reads SYDVKM. The length of the CDR3 is 13 residues. The CDR3 DNA sequence: TGTGCCAGCAGTTTGGGAGGAGGGTCGCCCCAGCATTTT. Residues: CASSLGGGSPQHF.

The V call is TRBV7-8, the J call TRBJ2-7, with D possibly TRBD2 on 7 matching bases. The CDR3 is 13 residues long. The V and J ends lost 6 bases and 6 bases respectively, with 15 bases between them. Germline V gene sequence: CDR1 SGHVS, CDR2 FQNEAQ. In DNA, the CDR3 is TGTGCCAGCAGGCGTCGGGGGGCGGGCGAGCAGTACTTC. This codes for CASRRRGAGEQYF.

J is TRBJ2-7 and V is TRBV27; weak D call: TRBD1 (6 bases). V shed 3 bases and J shed 7 bases, with 16 bases lying between them. Germline V gives CDR1 MNHEY, CDR2 SMNVEV (reference sequence). The CDR3 loop spans 14 amino acids. The CDR3 region has the DNA TGTGCCAGCAGTTTCCTGGACAGCCCGTGGGAGCAGTACTTC. It yields the protein CASSFLDSPWEQYF.

The chain links TRBV18 to TRBJ2-2, with D possibly being TRBD1 (6 bases). The CDR3 length is 15 residues. The germline gives CDR1 KGHSH, CDR2 LQKENI. V was cut by 4 bases and J by 5 bases, with 14 bases left in between. CDR3 coding DNA: TGTGCCAGCTCACGTTCCGGGACAATAACCGGGGAGCTGTTTTTT. Translation: CASSRSGTITGELFF.

The V gene is TRBV7-9, the J gene TRBJ2-2; tentatively, D is TRBD2 (6 bases). There are 13 residues in the CDR3. Germline V CDR1 and CDR2: SEHNR, FQNEAQ (reference sequence). Deletions cut 4 bases from V and 5 bases from J, with 8 bases between. The CDR3 reads CASSSTSTGELFF. CDR3 bases: TGTGCCAGCAGCTCGACTAGTACCGGGGAGCTGTTTTTT.

The chain is built from TRBV28 and TRBJ2-1; the match to TRBD2 covers 7 bases. Unmatched junction bases numbered 8, after V lost 2 bases and J lost 7 bases. Germline values: CDR1 MDHEN, CDR2 SYDVKM. This CDR3 is built from 15 residues. The CDR3 DNA is TGTGCCAGCAGTTTAGGTTTCGGGAGGAGGAATGAGCAGTTCTTC. As protein: CASSLGFGRRNEQFF.

The V call is TRBV5-1, the J call TRBJ1-5, with a weak D call TRBD1 (5 bases). V gave up 0 bases and J gave up 1 base, with 8 bases separating them. The CDR3 length is 15 residues. Germline CDR1 SGHRS, CDR2 YFSETQ. The CDR3 reads CASSLGEGSNQPQHF. DNA for the CDR3: TGCGCCAGCAGCTTGGGGGAGGGGAGCAATCAGCCCCAGCATTTT.

The chain links TRBV2 to TRBJ2-7, with 10 nucleotides matching TRBD2. The CDR3 length is 16 residues. Germline lookup yields CDR1 SNHLY and CDR2 FYNNEI. The ends lost 7 bases at V and 0 bases at J; junction bases unmatched: 9. This CDR3 is CASTPTGLAVSYEQYF. For the CDR3, the DNA is TGTGCCAGCACCCCGACCGGACTAGCGGTCTCCTACGAGCAGTACTTC.

The chain employs TRBV19 and TRBJ1-1; TRBD1 is a possible D gene (6 bases). V was clipped by 5 bases and J by 4 bases, with 14 bases between them. CDR3 length: 14 residues. Germline V CDR1 and CDR2: LNHDA, SQIVND (reference sequence). Here the CDR3 reads CASSQGLGGTEAFF. The CDR3 DNA sequence: TGTGCCAGTAGTCAGGGGTTAGGGGGCACTGAAGCTTTCTTT. Full variable domain (outside the CDR3, taken from reference TRBV19 and TRBJ1-1): DGGITQSPKYLFRKEGQNVTLSCEQNLNHDAMYWYRQDPGQGLRLIYYSQIVNDFQKGDIAEGYSVSREKKESFPLTVTSAQKNPTAFYLCASSQGLGGTEAFFGQGTRLTVV.

This clone appeared once. The V call is TRBV6-4, the J call TRBJ2-4; 12 bases fit TRBD2. Trimming cost V 3 bases and J 4 bases; bases outside gene matches: 10. CDR3 length: 18 residues. Germline V lookup: CDR1 MRHNA, CDR2 SNTAGT. The CDR3 loop is CASSELLAGGQEKNIQYF. The DNA for the CDR3 is TGTGCCAGCAGTGAACTACTAGCGGGAGGCCAAGAAAAAAACATTCAGTACTTC.

The chain couples TRBV7-2 to TRBJ2-7; no definite D call. This CDR3 spans 11 amino acids. The V end was cut by 6 bases, the J end by 3 bases, with 6 bases between. Per germline, CDR1 SGHTA and CDR2 FQGNSA. This CDR3 is CASSFNYEQYF. For the CDR3, the DNA is TGTGCCAGCAGTTTCAACTACGAGCAGTACTTC.

The V and J genes are TRBV28 and TRBJ2-1; 11 bases fit TRBD1. This CDR3 has 16 residues. Germline CDR1 and CDR2: MDHEN and SYDVKM. With V trimmed by 2 bases and J by 8 bases, 8 bases remained unmatched. The CDR3 DNA is TGTGCCAGCAGTTTAATGGGACAGGGGGTAATGTATGAGCAGTTCTTC. Protein product: CASSLMGQGVMYEQFF.

In this sample, this clone turned up a few times. The chain carries TRBV5-4 and TRBJ2-1; 8 bases are shared with TRBD2. Per the germline V gene, CDR1 is SGHNT and CDR2 is YYREEE (reference sequence). The CDR3 contains 15 residues. The V segment lost 3 bases and the J segment 10 bases; nucleotides outside the gene matches: 12. As DNA, the CDR3 is TGTGCCAGCAGCTACGGAGGAGCGGGCGGGGGGGAGCAGTTCTTC. Amino acid sequence: CASSYGGAGGGEQFF.

The V call is TRBV6-1, the J call TRBJ2-3, with 11 bases lining up with TRBD1. The CDR3 covers 14 residues. CDR1 and CDR2 from the germline V gene are MNHNS and SASEGT. Trimming cost V 6 bases and J 5 bases; bases outside gene matches: 4. This chain's CDR3 is CASRDRGQGDTQYF. The CDR3 DNA follows: TGTGCCAGCAGGGACAGGGGGCAGGGAGATACGCAGTATTTT.

In this sample, this clone turned up once. V and J are TRBV10-3 and TRBJ1-2, with 9 bases aligning to TRBD1. This CDR3 is built from 15 residues. Germline loops: CDR1 ENHRY, CDR2 SYGVKD. V shed 10 bases and J 6 bases; nucleotides not matched to a gene: 15. The CDR3 region is CARRNLGQGSDGYTF. The DNA for the CDR3 is TGTGCCAGGCGCAATCTGGGACAGGGTAGCGATGGCTACACCTTC.